This T cell receptor beta chain came from a study of blood T cell repertoires in COVID-19. Looking at the study overall: The United States, Italy and Spain supplied acute and convalescent COVID-19 samples.

The CDR3 extends over 16 amino acids. Trimming took off 3 bases at V and 3 bases at J, with 15 bases between the two ends. From germline, CDR1 is WSHSY and CDR2 SAAADI. Recovered Cohort 3 donors showed two negative PCRs, clearance, or symptom resolution. Per the original methods: Amplifying reference gene primers gave estimates of nucleated cell counts. Sequencing used immunoSEQ multiplex PCR; TCRdb keeps in-frame clones, though not all of them. V, J and clone size are taken as reported in that table, and D and trimming were inferred from the DNA itself. This repertoire shows about 270,000 clones, about 89% found once; its top ten account for under 3%. The sample holds a few counts of this clone.

This sequence joins TRBV10-2 and TRBJ1-5; D might be TRBD1 (6 bases). This TCR was recovered from a woman aged 18-30 years who had recovered from COVID-19. Sequenced material: PBMCs or T cells enriched from blood (not recorded which). CDR3 region: CASSDHADSYNQPQHF. Written as DNA, the CDR3 is TGCGCCAGCAGTGACCATGCGGACAGCTACAATCAGCCCCAGCATTTT.